The rows below give T cell receptor beta chains drawn from one sample of a study of blood T cell repertoires in COVID-19. Sequenced by immunoSEQ multiplex PCR; TCRdb stores in-frame clones only, minus some. The sample carries some 170,000 clones, around 90% recorded once. Sequenced input: peripheral blood. These receptors originate from a woman in her sixties or seventies who had recovered from COVID-19. Both conserved end residues are part of each CDR3. D genes are given only for firm matches. The listing skips clone size in some rows; elsewhere it reads once, few, many or a size class.

TRBD1	TRBV18	.	TRBJ2-3	CASSPNLGLIRDRVTDTQYF	TGTGCCAGCTCACCCAACCTGGGGTTGATCCGGGACAGGGTCACAGATACGCAGTATTTT
TRBD2	TRBV7-9	.	TRBJ2-7	CASRSPGLGGSEQYF	TGTGCCAGCAGATCTCCGGGACTAGGAGGCAGCGAGCAGTACTTC
TRBD1	TRBV5-4	.	TRBJ2-2	CASSSGTGGTGELFF	TGTGCCAGCAGCTCCGGGACAGGGGGCACCGGGGAGCTGTTTTTT
.	TRBV6-6	.	TRBJ1-4	CASSYRGDSGELFF	TGTGCCAGCAGTTACAGGGGTGATAGCGGGGAACTGTTTTTT
.	TRBV10-3	.	TRBJ2-7	CAISEQGGSYEQYF	TGTGCCATCAGTGAACAGGGTGGCTCCTACGAGCAGTACTTC
TRBD1	TRBV9	.	TRBJ2-7	CASSVGDRGFEQYF	TGTGCCAGCAGCGTAGGCGACAGGGGTTTTGAGCAGTACTTC
TRBD1	TRBV7-6	.	TRBJ1-4	CASSSRIGTDKKLFF	TGTGCCAGCAGTTCAAGGATCGGGACAGATAAAAAACTGTTTTTT
.	TRBV19	.	TRBJ1-5	CASLTTGTPEGSNQPQHF	TGTGCCAGTCTTACCACCGGGACCCCGGAGGGCAGCAATCAGCCCCAGCATTTT
.	TRBV10-3	.	TRBJ2-3	CAISGGVTDTQYF	TGTGCCATCAGTGGGGGGGTGACAGATACGCAGTATTTT
.	TRBV2	.	TRBJ1-5	CASSEALAGYQPQHF	TGTGCCAGCAGTGAAGCGCTGGCGGGGTATCAGCCCCAGCATTTT
.	TRBV3-1/TRBV3-2	.	TRBJ2-1	CASSQSAHQPYNEQFF	TGTGCCAGCAGCCAGAGTGCTCATCAACCCTACAATGAGCAGTTCTTC
TRBD2	TRBV18	once	TRBJ2-2	CASSAGDTGELFF	TGTGCCAGCTCAGCGGGAGACACCGGGGAGCTGTTTTTT
TRBD1	TRBV5-5	.	TRBJ1-3	CASSPDGTEGNTIYF	TGTGCCAGCAGCCCGGACGGGACAGAAGGAAACACCATATATTTT
TRBD1	TRBV27	.	TRBJ2-7	CASSLGTGRNEQYF	TGTGCCAGCAGTTTAGGGACAGGGCGCAACGAGCAGTACTTC
.	TRBV28	.	TRBJ1-6	CASSYPPSAGSYNSPLHF	TGTGCCAGCAGTTATCCTCCTTCGGCGGGCTCCTATAATTCACCCCTCCACTTT
.	TRBV6-1	.	TRBJ1-2	CASSEKEGDGYTF	TGTGCCAGCAGTGAAAAGGAGGGAGATGGCTACACCTTC
.	TRBV2	.	TRBJ2-7	CASGRLNEQYF	TGTGCCAGCGGCAGGTTAAACGAGCAGTACTTC
.	TRBV7-2	.	TRBJ2-1	CASRPSGNPYNEQFF	TGTGCCAGTAGACCGTCAGGGAACCCTTACAATGAGCAGTTCTTC
.	TRBV19	once	TRBJ1-4	CASSIAGGARSEKLFF	TGTGCCAGTAGTATAGCCGGAGGGGCGCGGAGTGAAAAACTGTTTTTT
.	TRBV19	.	TRBJ2-5	CASSTQGEETQYF	TGTGCCAGTAGTACGCAGGGTGAAGAGACCCAGTACTTC
TRBD1	TRBV7-2	.	TRBJ2-5	CASSLWDRVETQYF	TGTGCCAGCAGCTTGTGGGACAGGGTCGAGACCCAGTACTTC
.	TRBV28	.	TRBJ1-5	CASSRGLSNQPQHF	TGTGCCAGCAGTCGCGGCCTTAGCAATCAGCCCCAGCATTTT
.	TRBV3-1/TRBV3-2	many	TRBJ1-2	CASSQEYNPIYGYTF	TGTGCCAGCAGCCAAGAGTACAATCCAATCTATGGCTACACCTTC
.	TRBV30	once	TRBJ2-3	CAWSVDQGSDTQYF	TGTGCCTGGAGTGTAGACCAGGGTTCAGATACGCAGTATTTT
.	TRBV19	.	TRBJ2-1	CASSIDSSVRSYNEQFF	TGTGCCAGTAGTATAGATTCTAGCGTGAGGTCCTACAATGAGCAGTTCTTC
.	TRBV5-1	.	TRBJ2-3	CASSLFPGSDTQYF	TGCGCCAGCAGCTTGTTTCCAGGGTCGGATACGCAGTATTTT
TRBD2	TRBV29-1	once	TRBJ2-5	CSVLVRLIAGEAQYF	TGCAGCGTCCTTGTCCGACTTATAGCGGGCGAGGCCCAGTACTTC
.	TRBV9	.	TRBJ1-3	CASSVSSSSGNTIYF	TGTGCCAGCAGCGTATCCTCGAGCTCTGGAAACACCATATATTTT
TRBD1	TRBV5-1	few	TRBJ1-4	CASSLATGGNEKLFF	TGCGCCAGCAGCTTGGCTACAGGGGGTAATGAAAAACTGTTTTTT
.	TRBV6-6	once	TRBJ1-4	CASSSAGEANEKLFF	TGTGCCAGCAGCTCTGCCGGGGAGGCTAATGAAAAACTGTTTTTT
.	TRBV6-6	.	TRBJ2-3	CASSYPELGTDTQYF	TGTGCCAGCAGTTACCCCGAGTTAGGCACAGATACGCAGTATTTT
.	TRBV6-4	.	TRBJ1-2	CASSEIYGYGYTF	TGTGCCAGCAGTGAAATTTACGGCTATGGCTACACCTTC
.	TRBV27	once	TRBJ1-2	CASSLAGQAYGYTF	TGTGCCAGCAGTTTAGCCGGACAAGCATATGGCTACACCTTC
.	TRBV2	.	TRBJ2-3	CASSKMSARGDTQYF	TGTGCCAGCAGCAAAATGTCGGCGCGGGGAGATACGCAGTATTTT
TRBD2	TRBV2	.	TRBJ2-1	CASSPTSGGYNEQFF	TGTGCCAGCAGCCCTACTAGCGGGGGGTACAATGAGCAGTTCTTC
TRBD1	TRBV7-8	.	TRBJ1-2	CASSQLRGGGFDGYTF	TGTGCCAGCAGTCAATTACGTGGAGGGGGCTTCGATGGCTACACCTTC
TRBD2	TRBV5-4	.	TRBJ2-2	CASSLGGGFTGELFF	TGTGCCAGCAGCTTGGGCGGGGGGTTTACCGGGGAGCTGTTTTTT
TRBD1	TRBV16	.	TRBJ1-6	CASSQWTGNSPLHF	TGTGCCAGCAGCCAATGGACAGGGAACTCACCCCTCCACTTT
.	TRBV6-5	.	TRBJ1-6	CASRKGYNSPLHF	TGTGCCAGCAGAAAGGGGTATAATTCACCCCTCCACTTT
.	TRBV29-1	.	TRBJ2-1	CSVFGLDRNEQFF	TGCAGCGTCTTCGGCCTTGACAGGAATGAGCAGTTCTTC
.	TRBV19	.	TRBJ2-7	CASSAGVGYEQYF	TGTGCCAGTAGTGCCGGGGTAGGATACGAGCAGTACTTC
TRBD1	TRBV11-2	.	TRBJ2-3	CASSIFRWDRLKDTQYF	TGTGCCAGCAGTATCTTTCGTTGGGACAGGCTAAAGGATACGCAGTATTTT
.	TRBV27	.	TRBJ1-3	CASRGGSGNTIYF	TGTGCCAGCAGAGGGGGCTCTGGAAACACCATATATTTT
.	TRBV28	once	TRBJ1-5	CASRTTRVGIFGPQHF	TGTGCCAGCAGAACAACCAGGGTGGGGATTTTCGGCCCCCAGCATTTT
TRBD1	TRBV18	once	TRBJ2-2	CASSRGTGNAGELFF	TGTGCCAGCTCACGGGGGACAGGGAACGCCGGGGAGCTGTTTTTT
TRBD1	TRBV29-1	.	TRBJ1-4	CSGGTGEKLFF	TGCAGCGGGGGGACAGGGGAAAAACTGTTTTTT
.	TRBV10-3	.	TRBJ2-1	CAISELAGAYNEQFF	TGTGCCATCAGTGAGTTGGCAGGGGCCTACAATGAGCAGTTCTTC
.	TRBV11-2	.	TRBJ1-1	CASSRSGPGDTEAFF	TGTGCCAGCAGCCGCTCAGGTCCAGGGGACACTGAAGCTTTCTTT
.	TRBV4-3	.	TRBJ2-3	CASSQGQGRTDTQYF	TGCGCCAGCAGCCAAGGCCAGGGCCGCACAGATACGCAGTATTTT
.	TRBV5-1	.	TRBJ1-4	CASSLVMGRTNEKLFF	TGCGCCAGCAGCTTGGTCATGGGGAGGACTAATGAAAAACTGTTTTTT
TRBD2	TRBV3-1/TRBV3-2	.	TRBJ2-3	CASSQSSLAGGPWDTQYF	TGTGCCAGCAGCCAATCCTCTTTAGCGGGGGGGCCGTGGGATACGCAGTATTTT